Below are 17 T cell receptor beta chains sequenced from a single sample in a study of shared clonotypes between healthy human individuals. Only CD45RO-negative cells positively selected for CCR7 counted as naive CD8 cells, so terminally differentiated effector memory CD45RA+ cells were excluded. The method was immunoSEQ multiplex PCR; TCRdb's version includes in-frame clones alone and lacks a portion of them. This sample yields millions of clones, of which just under 95% are seen a single time; about 1.1% belongs to the top ten. Material for sequencing was naive CD8+ T cells sorted from blood. The receptor set was obtained from a man aged 18-30 years in good health.

The genes are TRBV10-2 and TRBJ2-5, with 10 bases that match TRBD2. CDR3 length: 14 amino acids. Germline V gene sequence: CDR1 WSHSY, CDR2 SAAADI. V shed 6 bases and J 5 bases; nucleotides not matched to a gene: 6. CDR3 sequence: CASRSGRVGETQYF. CDR3 nucleotides: TGCGCCAGCAGGAGCGGGAGGGTAGGGGAGACCCAGTACTTC.

A remark on this clone: The sample carries other DNA sequences with the same CDR3. The chain is built from TRBV7-3 and TRBJ2-7; D may match TRBD1 or TRBD2 (5 bases each). Germline lookup yields CDR1 SGHTA and CDR2 FQGTGA. The CDR3 loop spans 13 amino acids. Trimming took 3 bases from V and 4 from J, leaving 10 bases between them. The CDR3, as DNA: TGTGCCAGCAGCTTGGGGGTCGGTTACGAGCAGTACTTC. It specifies CASSLGVGYEQYF.

Details on this clone: The same CDR3 can be traced to other DNA sequences in this sample. J is TRBJ1-1 and V is TRBV28; D unresolved. The CDR3 runs 14 residues. Germline CDR1 and CDR2: MDHEN and SYDVKM. Deletions cut 3 bases from V and 1 base from J, with 9 bases between. Here the CDR3 reads CASSFRGGNTEAFF. Written as DNA, the CDR3 is TGTGCCAGCAGTTTCCGCGGAGGGAACACTGAAGCTTTCTTT.

V usage is TRBV19 and J usage is TRBJ2-3; TRBD1 agrees at 7 bases. V lost 9 bases, J lost 8 bases, and 5 bases stayed unmatched. Per the germline V gene, CDR1 is LNHDA and CDR2 is SQIVND (reference sequence). This CDR3 region has 11 residues. Here the CDR3 DNA reads TGTGCCAGCCTGGGGGACAGTACGCAGTATTTT. Its protein product is CASLGDSTQYF.

DNA for the CDR3: TGTGCCATCAGTGAGTCACGGGACAGGAGCTCACCCCTCCACTTT. It specifies CAISESRDRSSPLHF. The chain links TRBV10-3 to TRBJ1-6, with 8 positions matching TRBD1. Unmatched junction bases numbered 5, after V lost 0 bases and J lost 10 bases. Germline CDR1 is ENHRY and CDR2 is SYGVKD. The CDR3 is 15 amino acids.

The rearrangement links TRBV30 to TRBJ2-1; D gene ambiguous. The germline gives CDR1 GTSNPN, CDR2 SVGIG (reference sequence). The CDR3 is made up of 11 amino acids. Deletions cut 5 bases from V and 4 bases from J, with 6 bases between. CDR3 amino acids: CAWGVYNEQFF. Here the CDR3 DNA reads TGTGCCTGGGGAGTATACAATGAGCAGTTCTTC. Full variable domain (missing parts from reference TRBV30 and TRBJ2-1): SQTIHQWPATLVQPVGSPLSLECTVEGTSNPNLYWYRQAAGRGLQLLFYSVGIGQISSEVPQNLSASRPQDRQFILSSKKLLLSDSGFYLCAWGVYNEQFFGPGTRLTVL.

Turning to this clone: This sample includes further DNA sequences coding for the same CDR3. CDR3 in DNA: TGCGCCAGCAGCTTAGGTGCGAACACCGGGGAGCTGTTTTTT. Translating gives CASSLGANTGELFF. This rearrangement joins TRBV5-1 to TRBJ2-2; no clear D. Trimming pared 2 bases from V and 0 bases from J, leaving 5 bases between. CDR3 size: 14 residues. Germline-derived CDR1 and CDR2 are SGHRS and YFSETQ.

This chain joins TRBV7-9 and TRBJ1-3; D is perhaps TRBD1 (6 bases). CDR3 size: 16 residues. Looked up from germline, CDR1 is SEHNR and CDR2 is FQNEAQ (reference sequence). Trimming left V 8 bases short and J 0 bases short, with 17 bases between. This CDR3 is CASLPQGSHSGNTIYF. CDR3 DNA sequence: TGTGCCAGCCTTCCACAGGGTTCCCACTCTGGAAACACCATATATTTT. Supplemented by reference TRBV7-9 and TRBJ1-3, the full variable domain reads DTGVSQNPRHKITKRGQNVTFRCDPISEHNRLYWYRQTLGQGPEFLTYFQNEAQLEKSRLLSDRFSAERPKGSFSTLEIQRTEQGDSAMYLCASLPQGSHSGNTIYFGEGSWLTVV.

This rearrangement joins TRBV13 to TRBJ1-1, with 9 bases identical to TRBD1. J was trimmed by 2 bases and V by 5 bases; bases with no gene match: 6. Germline V gene sequence: CDR1 PRHDT, CDR2 FYEKMQ (reference sequence). The CDR3 is made up of 15 amino acids. The CDR3 DNA is TGTGCCAGCAGCGGGTCGGGACAGGGAAACACTGAAGCTTTCTTT. Translation: CASSGSGQGNTEAFF. The complete variable domain, with remaining parts taken from reference TRBV13 and TRBJ1-1, reads AAGVIQSPRHLIKEKRETATLKCYPIPRHDTVYWYQQGPGQDPQFLISFYEKMQSDKGSIPDRFSAQQFSDYHSELNMSSLELGDSALYFCASSGSGQGNTEAFFGQGTRLTVV.

The chain uses TRBV6-1 and TRBJ1-5; maybe TRBD1 (5 bases). Trimming removed 3 bases from V and 2 bases from J, with 8 bases in between. From germline, CDR1 is MNHNS and CDR2 SASEGT. The CDR3 runs to 14 residues. In nucleotides, the CDR3 is TGTGCCAGCAGTGACCGGGGACGCAATCAGCCCCAGCATTTT. Amino acids: CASSDRGRNQPQHF.

V is TRBV6-6 and J is TRBJ2-2; TRBD1 or TRBD2 may be the D gene (5 bases each). There are 15 residues in the CDR3. Trimming took 5 bases from V and 5 from J, leaving 15 bases between them. Germline CDR1 reads MNHNY; CDR2 reads SVGAGI (reference sequence). This CDR3 is CASSHAQRGTGELFF. The DNA of the CDR3 is TGTGCCAGCAGTCATGCACAGAGGGGAACCGGGGAGCTGTTTTTT.

This clone came up once. The V gene is TRBV2, the J gene TRBJ2-7; 8 bases fit TRBD1. V dropped 10 bases and J dropped 2; count of bases not matched to a gene: 4. The CDR3 is made up of 12 amino acids. The germline gives CDR1 SNHLY, CDR2 FYNNEI. The CDR3: CAIQGQAYEQYF. CDR3 DNA sequence: TGTGCCATTCAGGGACAGGCCTACGAGCAGTACTTC.

The V call is TRBV7-2, the J call TRBJ1-6, with D tentatively TRBD1 (6 bases). Germline loops: CDR1 SGHTA, CDR2 FQGNSA. V lost 0 bases and J lost 5, with 8 bases in between. CDR3 length: 15 residues. CDR3 protein: CASSLAGGNNSPLHF. CDR3 nucleotides: TGTGCCAGCAGCTTAGCAGGGGGGAATAATTCACCCCTCCACTTT.

The chain uses TRBV10-3 and TRBJ2-1; D gene unclear. Germline CDR1 ENHRY, CDR2 SYGVKD. The CDR3 covers 17 residues. Trimming shortened V by 5 bases and J by 1 base, and 18 bases separated the two germline ends. Here the CDR3 reads CAISYPGRGESYNEQFF. The DNA for the CDR3 is TGTGCCATCAGTTACCCCGGCCGAGGCGAGTCCTACAATGAGCAGTTCTTC.

This chain links TRBV7-9 with TRBJ2-1, with D uncertain. Germline V gives CDR1 SEHNR, CDR2 FQNEAQ (reference sequence). V lost 6 bases, J lost 10 bases, and 16 bases lay in between. The CDR3 has 13 residues. CDR3 nucleotide sequence: TGTGCCAGCAGTGTGTCGGCCAGTGGGGAGCAGTTCTTC. It encodes CASSVSASGEQFF.

Notes on this clone: The same CDR3 also results from other DNA sequences found in this sample. The V gene is TRBV11-2, the J gene TRBJ1-1, with D maybe TRBD1 (5 bases). Germline loops: CDR1 SGHAT, CDR2 FQNNGV. The CDR3 has 13 residues. Between the trimmed V and J ends, which lost 0 bases and 6 bases, there was a span of 8 bases. CDR3: CASSLDWGAEAFF. The CDR3, as DNA: TGTGCCAGCAGCTTAGATTGGGGCGCTGAAGCTTTCTTT.

V is TRBV6-1 and J is TRBJ2-3, with 9 bases that match TRBD2. The CDR3 sequence is 16 residues long. CDR1 and CDR2 from the germline V gene are MNHNS and SASEGT. Unmatched junction bases numbered 6, after V lost 2 bases and J lost 3 bases. In nucleotides, the CDR3 is TGTGCCAGCAGTGAATTAGTAGCGGGGGAAACAGATACGCAGTATTTT. This gives the protein CASSELVAGETDTQYF.